A single sample is the source of the 31 T cell receptor beta chains below, sequenced in a study of STAT3 mutations in large granular lymphocyte leukemia. No cognate antigen is known for these TCRs. Study conclusions and caveats: Every T-cell large granular lymphocyte leukemia patient had at least one immunodominant TCR beta clonotype.

Some clones are missing from TCRdb's copy, which holds only in-frame ones; the method was immunoSEQ multiplex PCR. This table holds 3,500 to 4,500 clones, roughly 43% found once. Sequenced sample: peripheral blood mononuclear cells. These receptors all stem from a man aged 60 to 69 with T-cell large granular lymphocyte leukemia. Some clones in this sample may be carry-over from other donors' samples.

This clone has only a few counts. The chain uses TRBV30 and TRBJ1-5, with unresolved D. CDR3 length equals 13 residues. The V end lost 2 bases, the J end lost 7 bases, and 12 bases lay between the germline ends. Germline CDR1 and CDR2: GTSNPN and SVGIG (reference sequence). The CDR3 spells CAWSSTDFQPQHF. The CDR3 DNA is TGTGCCTGGAGTAGTACGGATTTCCAGCCCCAGCATTTT.

The chain links TRBV5-1 to TRBJ1-1; possibly TRBD1 for D (5 bases). Germline V gene data show CDR1 as SGHRS and CDR2 as YFSETQ. With 4 bases removed from V and 5 bases from J, the gap between germline ends came to 12 bases. The CDR3 contains 13 residues. In nucleotides, the CDR3 is TGCGCCAGCAGCCCCCAGGGAGGTACTGAAGCTTTCTTT. It yields the protein CASSPQGGTEAFF.

CDR3 in amino acids: CASSLFSTGELFF. CDR3 DNA: TGTGCCAGCAGCTTATTTTCTACCGGGGAGCTGTTTTTT. The gene calls are TRBV7-9 and TRBJ2-2, with D unclear. This CDR3 has 13 amino acids. Germline CDR1 is SEHNR and CDR2 is FQNEAQ (reference sequence). V lost 2 bases, J lost 5 bases, and 6 bases lay in between.

The chain couples TRBV6-5 to TRBJ2-5; 12 nucleotides agree with TRBD2. The CDR3 has 15 residues. Trimming at V came to 5 bases and at J to 4 bases, leaving 5 bases not matched to a gene. Germline CDR1 and CDR2: MNHEY and SVGAGI. The CDR3 protein is CASSPSGRAGETQYF. The DNA of the CDR3 is TGTGCCAGCAGTCCTAGCGGGAGGGCCGGAGAGACCCAGTACTTC.

The chain employs TRBV5-1 and TRBJ1-5; D perhaps matches TRBD1 (6 bases). The V gene lost 4 bases and the J gene lost 7 bases, with 12 bases spanning the gap. The germline CDR1 and CDR2 sequences are SGHRS and YFSETQ. This CDR3 spans 13 amino acids. CDR3 amino acids: CASSGGVGQPQHF. CDR3 sequence (DNA): TGCGCCAGCAGCGGGGGCGTCGGACAGCCCCAGCATTTT.

The rearrangement links TRBV6-5 to TRBJ2-2; D is uncertain. Germline-derived CDR1 and CDR2 are MNHEY and SVGAGI. Trimming pared 6 bases from V and 6 bases from J, leaving 8 bases between. The CDR3 consists of 12 residues. In DNA, the CDR3 is TGTGCCAGCAGCAGAGATTCCGGGGAGCTGTTTTTT. It encodes CASSRDSGELFF.

There are a few counts of this clone. J is TRBJ2-7 and V is TRBV6-6; D is unclear. Trimming removed 8 bases from V and 4 bases from J, with 12 bases in between. Germline CDR1 is MNHNY and CDR2 is SVGAGI (reference sequence). CDR3 length: 12 amino acids. DNA for the CDR3: TGTGCCAGCGGCGGTACCACATACGAGCAGTACTTC. Its protein product is CASGGTTYEQYF.

V usage is TRBV6-6 and J usage is TRBJ1-2; D is ambiguous. The CDR3 length is 16 residues. Per the germline V gene, CDR1 is MNHNY and CDR2 is SVGAGI (reference sequence). Trimming shortened V by 2 bases and J by 4 bases, and 17 bases separated the two germline ends. Here the CDR3 DNA reads TGTGCCAGCAGTTACGGGATCGAGGGTTCGGGCTATGGCTACACCTTC. Translating gives CASSYGIEGSGYGYTF.

This clone appeared a single time. The chain recombines TRBV10-3 with TRBJ1-2; D ambiguous. V lost 6 bases and J lost 14, with 16 bases in between. CDR3 length: 11 amino acids. Germline V lookup: CDR1 ENHRY, CDR2 SYGVKD. CDR3 bases: TGTGCCATCAGCTCGGACGGAACCTCTACCTTC. Protein sequence: CAISSDGTSTF.

This chain connects TRBV29-1 to TRBJ1-1, with 7 bases identical to TRBD1. From germline, CDR1 is SQVTM and CDR2 ANQGSEA. CDR3 size: 13 residues. The V gene end was trimmed by 7 bases and the J gene end by 3 bases; junction bases not matched to a gene: 8. This chain's CDR3 is CSDTQGGDTEAFF. The CDR3 DNA reads as TGCAGCGACACCCAGGGGGGGGACACTGAAGCTTTCTTT.

Sample share makes this clone medium-sized. The chain couples TRBV5-5 to TRBJ1-5; no clear D. Trimming stripped 0 bases from V and 10 bases from J, with 11 bases between. Germline lookup yields CDR1 SGHKS and CDR2 YYEKEE (reference sequence). The CDR3 has 13 residues. The CDR3 coding sequence is TGTGCCAGCAGCTTGGTAGGGCCGCCTCCCCAGCATTTT. It yields the protein CASSLVGPPPQHF.

This clone was seen only a few times. The V gene is TRBV12-5, the J gene TRBJ1-2; D is unresolved. Trimming cost V 9 bases and J 4 bases, with 9 bases left between them. This CDR3 has 11 residues. CDR1 is LGHNT and CDR2 is FRNRAP in the germline V gene. The CDR3 sequence: CARVGSYGYTF. CDR3 in DNA: TGTGCTAGGGTGGGTTCCTATGGCTACACCTTC.

This sequence joins TRBV6-6 and TRBJ2-1; D uncertain. Germline lookup yields CDR1 MNHNY and CDR2 SVGAGI (reference sequence). With 3 bases removed from V and 10 bases from J, the gap between germline ends came to 7 bases. CDR3 length: 11 residues. The CDR3 sequence: CASSYDREQFF. The DNA for the CDR3 is TGTGCCAGCAGTTATGATCGAGAGCAGTTCTTC.

This rearrangement joins TRBV11-2 to TRBJ2-5; 8 bases match TRBD1. The CDR3 extends over 14 amino acids. V was pared by 3 bases and J by 3 bases, with 3 bases of the junction left unmatched. The germline V gene encodes CDR1 SGHAT and CDR2 FQNNGV. CDR3 region: CASSFTDREETQYF. The DNA of the CDR3 is TGTGCCAGCAGCTTCACGGACAGGGAAGAGACCCAGTACTTC.

This clone appeared a few times. The V and J genes are TRBV7-9 and TRBJ2-5; 7 bases align to TRBD1. There are 14 residues in the CDR3. V lost 5 bases, J lost 3 bases, and 6 bases stayed unmatched. The germline CDR1 and CDR2 sequences are SEHNR and FQNEAQ (reference sequence). The CDR3 sequence: CASSTRTGKETQYF. The CDR3 nucleotides read TGTGCCAGCAGCACCCGGACAGGAAAAGAGACCCAGTACTTC.

V gene TRBV10-2 combines with J gene TRBJ1-6; D uncertain. The CDR3 runs 12 residues. Germline V lookup: CDR1 WSHSY, CDR2 SAAADI. The V end was cut by 2 bases, the J end by 7 bases, with 3 bases between. The CDR3 here is CASSEKNSPLHF. The CDR3 DNA is TGCGCCAGCAGTGAGAAGAATTCACCCCTCCACTTT.

V gene TRBV29-1 combines with J gene TRBJ1-4, with D hard to call. This CDR3 has 12 residues. Germline V gene data show CDR1 as SQVTM and CDR2 as ANQGSEA. Trimming removed 7 bases from V and 8 bases from J, with 14 bases in between. The CDR3 reads CSGHVGGEKLFF. The CDR3 DNA reads TGCAGCGGACATGTGGGAGGGGAAAAACTGTTTTTT.

This clone was observed a handful of times. This chain uses TRBV6-5 with TRBJ1-2; TRBD1 is a possible D gene (5 bases). This CDR3 is 14 amino acids long. V lost 6 bases to trimming and J lost 9 bases, with 20 bases between them. The germline V gene has CDR1 MNHEY and CDR2 SVGAGI. In DNA, the CDR3 is TGTGCCAGCAGGTTAGGAGTGGACAAAGACAGCTACACCTTC. Protein: CASRLGVDKDSYTF.

The chain combines TRBV11-3 with TRBJ1-4; D gene ambiguous. The CDR3 is 12 residues long. Trimming removed 5 bases at V and 5 bases at J, with 6 bases between. In germline, CDR1 is SGHNT, CDR2 YENEEA. The CDR3 protein is CASSDQNEKLFF. The CDR3 DNA follows: TGTGCCAGCAGCGACCAGAATGAAAAACTGTTTTTT. The full variable domain, with the rest looked up from reference TRBV11-3 and TRBJ1-4, is EAGVVQSPRYKIIEKKQPVAFWCNPISGHNTLYWYLQNLGQGPELLIRYENEEAVDDSQLPKDRFSAERLKGVDSTLKIQPAELGDSAVYLCASSDQNEKLFFGSGTQLSVL.

The sample holds a few counts of this clone. This chain joins TRBV12-5 and TRBJ2-5, with a possible D match to TRBD2 (6 bases). The CDR3 length is 13 residues. Germline V gene data show CDR1 as LGHNT and CDR2 as FRNRAP. The germline V and J ends were trimmed by 1 base and 4 bases, with 7 bases remaining between them. Written as DNA, the CDR3 is TGTGCTAGTGGTTTGGCCGGGGGAGAGACCCAGTACTTC. Its protein is CASGLAGGETQYF.

V usage is TRBV5-1 and J usage is TRBJ2-5; D is ambiguous. The V end was cut by 5 bases, the J end by 2 bases, with 10 bases between. The CDR3 runs to 13 residues. CDR1 and CDR2 from the germline V gene are SGHRS and YFSETQ. The CDR3 here is CASSWLRQETQYF. CDR3 in DNA: TGCGCCAGCAGTTGGCTGCGGCAAGAGACCCAGTACTTC.

The chain couples TRBV30 to TRBJ1-4, with D perhaps matching TRBD1 (5 bases). Trimming stripped 2 bases from V and 1 base from J, with 14 bases between. Germline assignment: CDR1 GTSNPN and CDR2 SVGIG (reference sequence). This CDR3 spans 16 amino acids. The CDR3 region is CAWSYPGSVTNEKLFF. The CDR3 nucleotides are TGTGCCTGGAGTTATCCAGGGTCTGTAACTAATGAAAAACTGTTTTTT.

The rearrangement links TRBV5-1 to TRBJ2-7, with 8 bases matching TRBD1. Germline V CDR1 and CDR2: SGHRS, YFSETQ. Trimming cost V 4 bases and J 6 bases; bases outside gene matches: 9. The CDR3 runs to 14 residues. The CDR3 loop is CASSPGTGRGEQYF. The CDR3 DNA reads TGCGCCAGCAGCCCGGGGACAGGAAGGGGCGAGCAGTACTTC.

This clone was counted between two and nine times. The chain uses TRBV4-1 and TRBJ1-2; D is unclear. Germline CDR1 reads MGHRA; CDR2 reads YSYEKL. CDR3 length: 13 residues. The V end lost 1 base, the J end lost 4 bases, and 7 bases lay between the germline ends. The CDR3 DNA is TGCGCCAGCAGCCAAGTAAACAGCTATGGCTACACCTTC. This gives the protein CASSQVNSYGYTF.

The chain links TRBV27 to TRBJ1-5; D not resolved. The germline CDR1 and CDR2 sequences are MNHEY and SMNVEV (reference sequence). The CDR3 loop spans 15 amino acids. With 5 bases removed from V and 4 bases from J, the gap between germline ends came to 15 bases. In DNA form, the CDR3 reads TGTGCCAGCAGTCCGACTAGGCCTTTGAATCAGCCCCAGCATTTT. This translates into CASSPTRPLNQPQHF.

The V gene is TRBV5-1, the J gene TRBJ2-1; D is possibly TRBD2 (7 bases). Trimming left V 4 bases short and J 0 bases short, with 20 bases between. Germline CDR1 SGHRS, CDR2 YFSETQ. The CDR3 contains 18 residues. As DNA, the CDR3 is TGCGCCAGCAGCCCGGTTGGGGGGGGGCCGAGCTCCTACAATGAGCAGTTCTTC. Amino acids: CASSPVGGGPSSYNEQFF.

The chain uses TRBV5-1 and TRBJ2-4, with 10 positions matching TRBD1. Germline CDR1 SGHRS, CDR2 YFSETQ. The CDR3 covers 15 residues. V lost 6 bases and J lost 12; bases outside the gene matches: 15. CDR3: CASKTGTGALGDQYF. The CDR3 region has the DNA TGCGCCAGCAAAACCGGGACAGGGGCCCTCGGGGATCAGTACTTC.

The chain uses TRBV5-1 and TRBJ1-1; TRBD1 aligns across 7 bases. With V trimmed by 3 bases and J by 8 bases, 10 bases remained unmatched. The germline gives CDR1 SGHRS, CDR2 YFSETQ. There are 14 residues in the CDR3. The CDR3: CASSYYRSTGEAFF. The CDR3 DNA sequence: TGCGCCAGCAGCTACTACCGTTCGACAGGGGAAGCTTTCTTT.

The chain recombines TRBV5-4 with TRBJ2-5, with TRBD1 matching 8 bases. Germline lookup yields CDR1 SGHNT and CDR2 YYREEE (reference sequence). The CDR3 has 12 residues. V shed 4 bases and J 8 bases; nucleotides not matched to a gene: 4. The CDR3 loop is CASSVDRATQYF. As DNA, the CDR3 is TGTGCCAGCAGCGTGGACAGGGCAACCCAGTACTTC.

The J gene is TRBJ1-6, the V gene TRBV19, with a possible D match to TRBD1 (6 bases). V dropped 7 bases and J dropped 9 bases, with 19 bases sitting between them. The CDR3 consists of 15 residues. From germline, CDR1 is LNHDA and CDR2 SQIVND (reference sequence). CDR3 sequence: CASTPGVAVGSPLHF. CDR3 in DNA: TGTGCCAGTACCCCAGGGGTTGCCGTAGGTTCACCCCTCCACTTT. The variable domain in full, completed from reference TRBV19 and TRBJ1-6, reads DGGITQSPKYLFRKEGQNVTLSCEQNLNHDAMYWYRQDPGQGLRLIYYSQIVNDFQKGDIAEGYSVSREKKESFPLTVTSAQKNPTAFYLCASTPGVAVGSPLHFGNGTRLTVT.

The CDR3 DNA is TGTGCCAGCAGCTTCGAGGGAGGCGGGAGCAATCAGCCCCAGCATTTT. Protein product: CASSFEGGGSNQPQHF. The chain couples TRBV5-6 to TRBJ1-5; D gene ambiguous. This CDR3 spans 16 amino acids. In germline, CDR1 is SGHDT, CDR2 YYEEEE. Trimming took off 2 bases at V and 1 base at J, with 13 bases between the two ends.